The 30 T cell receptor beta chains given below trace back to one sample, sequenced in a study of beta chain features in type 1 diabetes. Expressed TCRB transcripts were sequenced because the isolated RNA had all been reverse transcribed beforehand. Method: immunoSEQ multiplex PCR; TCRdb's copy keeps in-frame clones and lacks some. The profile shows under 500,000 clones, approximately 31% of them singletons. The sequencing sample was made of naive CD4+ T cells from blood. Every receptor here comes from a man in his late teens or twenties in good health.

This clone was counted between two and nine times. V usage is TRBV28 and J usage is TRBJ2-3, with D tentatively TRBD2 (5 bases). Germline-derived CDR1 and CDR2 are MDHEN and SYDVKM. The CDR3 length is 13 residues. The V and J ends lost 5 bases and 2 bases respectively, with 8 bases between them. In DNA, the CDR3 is TGTGCCAGCAGTCCGGACTTCACAGATACGCAGTATTTT. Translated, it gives CASSPDFTDTQYF.

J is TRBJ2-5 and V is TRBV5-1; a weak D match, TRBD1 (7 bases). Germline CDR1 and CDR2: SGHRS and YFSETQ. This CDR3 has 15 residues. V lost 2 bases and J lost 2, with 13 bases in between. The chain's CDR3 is CASSFFRGAQETQYF. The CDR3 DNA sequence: TGCGCCAGCAGCTTCTTCAGGGGGGCACAAGAGACCCAGTACTTC.

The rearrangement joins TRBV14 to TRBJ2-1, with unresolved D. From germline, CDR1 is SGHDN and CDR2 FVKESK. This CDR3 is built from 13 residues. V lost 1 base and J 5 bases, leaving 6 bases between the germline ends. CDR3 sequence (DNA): TGTGCCAGCAGCCAAGGACGGCACAATGAGCAGTTCTTC. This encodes CASSQGRHNEQFF. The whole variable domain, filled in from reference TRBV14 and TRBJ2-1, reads EAGVTQFPSHSVIEKGQTVTLRCDPISGHDNLYWYRRVMGKEIKFLLHFVKESKQDESGMPNNRFLAERTGGTYSTLKVQPAELEDSGVYFCASSQGRHNEQFFGPGTRLTVL.

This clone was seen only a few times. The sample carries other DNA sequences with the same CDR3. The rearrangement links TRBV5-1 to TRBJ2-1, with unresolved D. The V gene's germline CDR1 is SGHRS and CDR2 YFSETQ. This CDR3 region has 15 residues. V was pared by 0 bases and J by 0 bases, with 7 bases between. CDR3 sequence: CASSLEGNSYNEQFF. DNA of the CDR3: TGCGCCAGCAGCTTGGAGGGCAACTCCTACAATGAGCAGTTCTTC.

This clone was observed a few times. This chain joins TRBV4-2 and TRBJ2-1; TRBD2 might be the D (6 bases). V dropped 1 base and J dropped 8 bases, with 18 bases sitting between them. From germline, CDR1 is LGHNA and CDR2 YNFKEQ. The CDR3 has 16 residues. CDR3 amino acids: CASSQATGGINDEQFF. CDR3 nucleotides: TGTGCCAGCAGCCAAGCCACCGGAGGGATTAACGATGAGCAGTTCTTC.

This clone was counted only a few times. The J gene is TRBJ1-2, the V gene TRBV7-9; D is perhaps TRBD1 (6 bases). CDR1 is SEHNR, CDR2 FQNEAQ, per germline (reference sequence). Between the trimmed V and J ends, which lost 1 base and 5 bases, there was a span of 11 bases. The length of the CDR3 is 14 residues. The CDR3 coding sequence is TGTGCCAGCAGCTTAGACAGGGCTCTGTATGGCTACACCTTC. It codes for CASSLDRALYGYTF.

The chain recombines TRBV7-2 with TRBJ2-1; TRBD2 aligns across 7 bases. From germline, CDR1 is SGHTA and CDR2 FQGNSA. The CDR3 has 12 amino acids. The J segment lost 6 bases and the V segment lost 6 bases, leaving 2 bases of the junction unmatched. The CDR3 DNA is TGTGCCAGCAGTCTAGCGGCCAATGAGCAGTTCTTC. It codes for CASSLAANEQFF. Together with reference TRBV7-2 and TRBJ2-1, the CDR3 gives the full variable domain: GAGVSQSPSNKVTEKGKDVELRCDPISGHTALYWYRQSLGQGLEFLIYFQGNSAPDKSGLPSDRFSAERTGGSVSTLTIQRTQQEDSAVYLCASSLAANEQFFGPGTRLTVL.

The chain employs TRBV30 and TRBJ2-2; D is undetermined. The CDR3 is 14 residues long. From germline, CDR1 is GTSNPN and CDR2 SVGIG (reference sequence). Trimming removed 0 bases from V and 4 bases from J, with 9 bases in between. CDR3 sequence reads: CAWSVAVGTGELFF. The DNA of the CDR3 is TGTGCCTGGAGTGTGGCCGTGGGCACCGGGGAGCTGTTTTTT.

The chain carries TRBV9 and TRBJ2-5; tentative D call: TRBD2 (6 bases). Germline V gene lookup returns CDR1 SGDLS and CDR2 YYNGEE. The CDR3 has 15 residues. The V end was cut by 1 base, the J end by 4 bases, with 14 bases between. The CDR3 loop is CASSVMGLSRETQYF. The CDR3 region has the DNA TGTGCCAGCAGCGTAATGGGACTCTCCAGAGAGACCCAGTACTTC. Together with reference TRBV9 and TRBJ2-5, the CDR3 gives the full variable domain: DSGVTQTPKHLITATGQRVTLRCSPRSGDLSVYWYQQSLDQGLQFLIQYYNGEERAKGNILERFSAQQFPDLHSELNLSSLELGDSALYFCASSVMGLSRETQYFGPGTRLLVL.

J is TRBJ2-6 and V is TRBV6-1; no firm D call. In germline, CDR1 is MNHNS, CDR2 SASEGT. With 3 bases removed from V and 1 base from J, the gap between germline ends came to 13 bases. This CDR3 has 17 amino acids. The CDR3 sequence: CASSDQRLTSGANVLTF. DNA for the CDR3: TGTGCCAGCAGTGACCAGCGACTGACGTCTGGGGCCAACGTCCTGACTTTC.

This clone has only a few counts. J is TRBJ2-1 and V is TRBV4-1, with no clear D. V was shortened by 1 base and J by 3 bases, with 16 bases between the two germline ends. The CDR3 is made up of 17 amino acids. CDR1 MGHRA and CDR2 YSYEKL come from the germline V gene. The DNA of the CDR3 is TGCGCCAGCAGCCAAGGGTGGTTAGCAGACGGCTACAATGAGCAGTTCTTC. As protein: CASSQGWLADGYNEQFF.

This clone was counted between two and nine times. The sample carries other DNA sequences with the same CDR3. The CDR3 loop is CASSLELAGGTDTQYF. The CDR3 nucleotides read TGTGCCAGCAGCTTAGAACTAGCGGGAGGCACAGATACGCAGTATTTT. The chain is built from TRBV7-2 and TRBJ2-3; 11 bases are a match to TRBD2. The CDR3 totals 16 residues. The germline V gene encodes CDR1 SGHTA and CDR2 FQGNSA. V was pared by 1 base and J by 1 base, with 1 base of the junction left unmatched.

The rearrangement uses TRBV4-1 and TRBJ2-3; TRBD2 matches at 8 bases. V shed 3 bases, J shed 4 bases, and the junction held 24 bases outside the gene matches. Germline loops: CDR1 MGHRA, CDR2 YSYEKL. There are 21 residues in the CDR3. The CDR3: CASSHPPAGYLPGLAADTQYF. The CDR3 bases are TGCGCCAGCAGCCATCCCCCCGCCGGATACCTACCTGGACTAGCCGCAGATACGCAGTATTTT.

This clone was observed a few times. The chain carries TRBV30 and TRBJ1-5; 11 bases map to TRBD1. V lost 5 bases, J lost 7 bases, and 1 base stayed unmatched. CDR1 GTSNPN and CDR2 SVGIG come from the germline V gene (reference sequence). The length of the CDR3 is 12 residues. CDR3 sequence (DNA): TGTGCCTGGCGGACAGGGGGCCAGCCCCAGCATTTT. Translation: CAWRTGGQPQHF.

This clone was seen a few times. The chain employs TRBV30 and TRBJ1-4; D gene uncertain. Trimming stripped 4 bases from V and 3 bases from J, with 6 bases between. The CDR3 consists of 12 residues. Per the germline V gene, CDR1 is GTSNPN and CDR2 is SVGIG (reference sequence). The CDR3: CAWMAANEKLFF. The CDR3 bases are TGTGCCTGGATGGCAGCTAATGAAAAACTGTTTTTT.

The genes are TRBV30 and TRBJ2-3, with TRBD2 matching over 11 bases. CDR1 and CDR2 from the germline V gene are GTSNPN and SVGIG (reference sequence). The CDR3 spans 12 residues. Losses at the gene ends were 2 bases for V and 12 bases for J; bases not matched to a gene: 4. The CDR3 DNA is TGTGCCTGGAGTCAGACTAGCGGGATTCAGTATTTT. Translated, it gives CAWSQTSGIQYF.

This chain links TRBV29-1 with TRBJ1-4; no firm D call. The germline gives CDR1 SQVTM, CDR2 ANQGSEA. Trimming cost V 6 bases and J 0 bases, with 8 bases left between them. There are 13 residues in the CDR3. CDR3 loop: CSVGVATNEKLFF. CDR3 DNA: TGCAGCGTAGGAGTAGCAACTAATGAAAAACTGTTTTTT.

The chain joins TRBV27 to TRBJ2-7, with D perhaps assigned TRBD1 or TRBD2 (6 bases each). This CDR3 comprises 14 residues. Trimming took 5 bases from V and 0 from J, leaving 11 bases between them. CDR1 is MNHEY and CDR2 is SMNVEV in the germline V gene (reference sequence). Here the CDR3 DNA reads TGTGCCAGCAGTGGCGGGACATTCTCCTACGAGCAGTACTTC. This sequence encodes CASSGGTFSYEQYF.

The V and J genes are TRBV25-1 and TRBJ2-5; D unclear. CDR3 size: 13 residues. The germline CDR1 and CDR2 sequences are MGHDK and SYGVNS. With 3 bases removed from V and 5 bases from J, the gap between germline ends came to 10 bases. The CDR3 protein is CASSDLPGETQYF. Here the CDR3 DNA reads TGTGCCAGCAGTGACCTGCCTGGGGAGACCCAGTACTTC.

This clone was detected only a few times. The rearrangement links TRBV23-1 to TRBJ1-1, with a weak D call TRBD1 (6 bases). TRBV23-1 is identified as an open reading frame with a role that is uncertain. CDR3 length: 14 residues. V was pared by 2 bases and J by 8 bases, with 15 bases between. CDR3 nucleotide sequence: TGCGCCAGCAGTCAACCCCGGGAGGGGGAAGAAGCTTTCTTT. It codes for CASSQPREGEEAFF.

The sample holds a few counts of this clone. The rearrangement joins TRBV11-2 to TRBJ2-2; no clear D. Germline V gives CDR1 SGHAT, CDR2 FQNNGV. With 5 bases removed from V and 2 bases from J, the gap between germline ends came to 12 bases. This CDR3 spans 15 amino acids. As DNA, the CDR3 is TGTGCCAGCAGCATTCAGGCAGTAAACACCGGGGAGCTGTTTTTT. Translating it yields CASSIQAVNTGELFF.

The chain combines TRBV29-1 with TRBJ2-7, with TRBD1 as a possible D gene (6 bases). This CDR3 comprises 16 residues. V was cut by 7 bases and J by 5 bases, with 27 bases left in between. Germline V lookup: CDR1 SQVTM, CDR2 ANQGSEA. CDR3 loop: CSASGTTSRVRNEQYF. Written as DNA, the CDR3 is TGCAGCGCCTCCGGGACAACCTCAAGGGTGAGAAACGAGCAGTACTTC.

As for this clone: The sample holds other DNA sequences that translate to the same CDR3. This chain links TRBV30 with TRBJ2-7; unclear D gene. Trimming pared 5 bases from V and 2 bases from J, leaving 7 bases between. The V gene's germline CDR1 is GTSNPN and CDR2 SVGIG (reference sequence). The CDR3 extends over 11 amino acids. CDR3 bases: TGTGCCTGGGGCCGGGCCTACGAGCAGTACTTC. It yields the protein CAWGRAYEQYF.

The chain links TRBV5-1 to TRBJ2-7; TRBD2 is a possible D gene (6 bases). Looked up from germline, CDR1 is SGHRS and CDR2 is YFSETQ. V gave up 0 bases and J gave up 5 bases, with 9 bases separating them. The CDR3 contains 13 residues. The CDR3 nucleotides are TGCGCCAGCAGCTTGGCCGGGGGAGACGAGCAGTACTTC. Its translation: CASSLAGGDEQYF.

The CDR3 DNA reads as TGTGCCAGCAGTAGCCCGGGATTAGGGGGGTATGAGCAGTTCTTC. Translated: CASSSPGLGGYEQFF. The chain couples TRBV6-5 to TRBJ2-1, with D perhaps given as TRBD1 or TRBD2 (6 bases each). Trimming stripped 5 bases from V and 8 bases from J, with 19 bases between. CDR3 length equals 15 residues. Looked up from germline, CDR1 is MNHEY and CDR2 is SVGAGI.

CDR3: CASSLALAWGETQYF. CDR3 DNA: TGCGCCAGCAGCTTGGCCCTAGCGTGGGGAGAGACCCAGTACTTC. V gene TRBV5-1 combines with J gene TRBJ2-5; D is possibly TRBD2 (6 bases). CDR3 size: 15 residues. Per germline, CDR1 SGHRS and CDR2 YFSETQ. V was trimmed by 0 bases and J by 4 bases, leaving 13 bases between them.

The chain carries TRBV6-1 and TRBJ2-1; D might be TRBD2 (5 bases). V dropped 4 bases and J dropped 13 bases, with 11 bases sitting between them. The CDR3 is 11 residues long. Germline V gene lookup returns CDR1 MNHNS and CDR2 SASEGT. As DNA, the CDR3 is TGTGCCAGCAGTGGATCTAGCTCCCAGTTCTTC. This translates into CASSGSSSQFF.

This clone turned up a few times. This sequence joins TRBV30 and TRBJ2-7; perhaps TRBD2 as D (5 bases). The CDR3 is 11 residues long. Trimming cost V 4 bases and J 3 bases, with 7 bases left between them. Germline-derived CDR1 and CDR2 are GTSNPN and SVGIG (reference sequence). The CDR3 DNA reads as TGTGCCTGGAAGGCGGGCTACGAGCAGTACTTC. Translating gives CAWKAGYEQYF. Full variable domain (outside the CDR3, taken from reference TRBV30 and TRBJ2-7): SQTIHQWPATLVQPVGSPLSLECTVEGTSNPNLYWYRQAAGRGLQLLFYSVGIGQISSEVPQNLSASRPQDRQFILSSKKLLLSDSGFYLCAWKAGYEQYFGPGTRLTVT.

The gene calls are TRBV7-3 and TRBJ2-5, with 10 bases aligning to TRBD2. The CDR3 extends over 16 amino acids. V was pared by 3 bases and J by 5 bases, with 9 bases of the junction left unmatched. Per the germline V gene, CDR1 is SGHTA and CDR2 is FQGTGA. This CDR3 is CASSFPLAGVSETQYF. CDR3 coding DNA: TGTGCCAGCAGCTTTCCGCTAGCGGGAGTGAGCGAGACCCAGTACTTC.

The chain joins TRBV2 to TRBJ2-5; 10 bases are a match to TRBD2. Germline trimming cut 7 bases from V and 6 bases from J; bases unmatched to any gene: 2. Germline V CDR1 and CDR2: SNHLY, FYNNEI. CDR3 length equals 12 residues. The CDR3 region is CASKREGQTQYF. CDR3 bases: TGTGCCAGCAAGCGGGAGGGCCAGACCCAGTACTTC.